Reported below is one T cell receptor beta chain. Deletions cut 4 bases from V and 1 base from J, with 10 bases between. The CDR3 covers 14 residues. CDR1 SGHTA and CDR2 FQGTGA come from the germline V gene. TCRdb reprocessed the 5' RACE reads with MiXCR, giving one entry per CDR3 protein. This repertoire shows under 90,000 distinct CDR3 sequences, roughly 10% found once; its top ten account for 9.5% to 10%. This sample was taken from a study of neurological immune-mediated disorders. Time point noted: longitudinal time-point 1 (baseline). Material: PBMCs. V is TRBV7-3 and J is TRBJ2-5, with D possibly TRBD1 on 5 matching bases. The receptor's source is a man aged 25-40 years in good health. CDR3: CASSWGGLQETQYF. CDR3 nucleotide sequence: TGTGCCAGCAGCTGGGGCGGCCTCCAAGAGACCCAGTACTTC.